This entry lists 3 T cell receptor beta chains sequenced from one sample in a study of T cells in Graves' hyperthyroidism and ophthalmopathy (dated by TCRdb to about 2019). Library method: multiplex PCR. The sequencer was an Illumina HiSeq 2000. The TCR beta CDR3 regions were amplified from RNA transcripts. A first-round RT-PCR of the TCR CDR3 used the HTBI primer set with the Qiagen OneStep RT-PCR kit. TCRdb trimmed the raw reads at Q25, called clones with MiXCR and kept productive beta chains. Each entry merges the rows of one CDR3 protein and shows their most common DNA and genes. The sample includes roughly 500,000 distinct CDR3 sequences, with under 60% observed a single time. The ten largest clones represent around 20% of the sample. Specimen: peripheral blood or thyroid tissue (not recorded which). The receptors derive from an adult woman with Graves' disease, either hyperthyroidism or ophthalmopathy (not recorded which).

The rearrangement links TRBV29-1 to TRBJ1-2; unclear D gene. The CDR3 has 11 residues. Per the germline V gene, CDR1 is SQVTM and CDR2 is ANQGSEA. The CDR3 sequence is CTGGTNYGYTF. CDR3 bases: TGCACGGGAGGGACTAACTATGGCTACACCTTC.

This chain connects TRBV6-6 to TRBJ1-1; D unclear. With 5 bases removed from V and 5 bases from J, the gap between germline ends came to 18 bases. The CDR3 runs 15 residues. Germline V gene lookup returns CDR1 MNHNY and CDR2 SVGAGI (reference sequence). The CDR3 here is CASSHPRVRRTEAFF. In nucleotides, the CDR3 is TGTGCCAGCAGTCACCCCCGGGTCCGGCGGACTGAAGCTTTCTTT.

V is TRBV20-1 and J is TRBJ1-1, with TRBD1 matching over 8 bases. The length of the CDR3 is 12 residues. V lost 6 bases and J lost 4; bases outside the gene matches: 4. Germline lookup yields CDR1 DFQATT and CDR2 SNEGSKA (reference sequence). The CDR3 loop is CSASGGVTEAFF. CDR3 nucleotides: TGCAGTGCCTCAGGGGGCGTCACTGAAGCTTTCTTT.